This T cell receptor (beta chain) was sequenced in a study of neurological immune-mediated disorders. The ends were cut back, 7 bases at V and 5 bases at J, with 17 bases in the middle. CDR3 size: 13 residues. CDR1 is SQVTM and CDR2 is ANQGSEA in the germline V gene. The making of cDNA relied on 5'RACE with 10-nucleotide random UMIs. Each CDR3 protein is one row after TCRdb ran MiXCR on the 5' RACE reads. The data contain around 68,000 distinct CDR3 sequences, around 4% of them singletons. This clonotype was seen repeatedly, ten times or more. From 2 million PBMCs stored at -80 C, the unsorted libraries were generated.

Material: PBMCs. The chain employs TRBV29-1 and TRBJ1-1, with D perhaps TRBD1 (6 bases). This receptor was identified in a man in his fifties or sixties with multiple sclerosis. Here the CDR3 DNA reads TGCAGCGCCTTGAAAGGGGGTTGGACTGAAGCTTTCTTT. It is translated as CSALKGGWTEAFF.